Included here is one T cell receptor beta chain sequence, with context. Its antigen is as yet unknown. This sample is part of a study of vaccination and CD4 T cells after COVID-19. Overall study context: Overlapping spike peptides of SARS-CoV-2, HCoV-NL63, HCoV-OC43 and HCoV-229E stimulated the cells. Controls used CEFX viral epitopes (positive), HIV-1 Nef peptides (negative), or no peptide.

Sequenced with the Oncomine TCR Beta short-read assay was DNA taken from cultured CD4+ T cells. Using its own MiXCR run on the PCR reads, TCRdb lists one record per CDR3 protein. The table shows fewer than 20,000 distinct CDR3 sequences, with 72% occurring only once. Treatment denoted: roughly ten-day PBMC culture with coronavirus spike peptide pools or control peptides (ViraFEST assay). The CDR3 extends over 20 amino acids. Study-wide results and limits: Rising from 21 to 38, the median of SARS-CoV-2-reactive clonotypes did not change significantly. Convalescent patients saw a median approximately 90% of their reactive clones show up only after vaccination.

V usage is TRBV21-1 and J usage is TRBJ2-6; the table's D call of TRBD1 was not tested on the DNA. TRBV21-1 is classified as a pseudogene. The source is a human donor who had recovered from COVID-19. What was sequenced was CD4+ T cells from blood, cultured in vitro. DNA for the CDR3: TGTGCCAGCAGCCACCACACGACTACAGGGCGGTCCTCTGGGGCCAACGTCCTGACTTTC. Protein: CASSHHTTTGRSSGANVLTF.